Listed here are 20 T cell receptor beta chains from one sample, sequenced in a study of vaccination and CD4 T cells after COVID-19. These receptors are not linked to any known antigen. Cultured CD4+ T-cell DNA underwent Oncomine TCR Beta short-read sequencing. TCRdb used MiXCR to reprocess the PCR reads, holding one entry per CDR3 protein. The profile shows roughly 7,300 distinct CDR3 sequences, around half of them singletons. The treatment is: roughly ten-day PBMC culture with coronavirus spike peptide pools or control peptides (ViraFEST assay). The material sequenced was CD4+ T cells from blood, cultured in vitro. The receptors originated from a human donor who had recovered from COVID-19.

This clonotype was recorded a few times. This chain joins TRBV7-2 and TRBJ1-1; a weak D match, TRBD1 (6 bases). The V end was cut by 4 bases, the J end by 0 bases, with 12 bases between. Germline V CDR1 and CDR2: SGHTA, FQGNSA. The CDR3 runs 15 residues. The CDR3 is CASSSGAAMNTEAFF. The CDR3, as DNA: TGTGCCAGCAGCTCGGGGGCAGCGATGAACACTGAAGCTTTCTTT. Looking up the rest from reference TRBV7-2 and TRBJ1-1 gives the full variable domain: GAGVSQSPSNKVTEKGKDVELRCDPISGHTALYWYRQSLGQGLEFLIYFQGNSAPDKSGLPSDRFSAERTGGSVSTLTIQRTQQEDSAVYLCASSSGAAMNTEAFFGQGTRLTVV.

The chain is built from TRBV6-1 and TRBJ1-2; D is unclear. Germline values: CDR1 MNHNS, CDR2 SASEGT. V was shortened by 10 bases and J by 0 bases, with 9 bases between the two germline ends. The CDR3 is 12 amino acids. The CDR3: CATRRSNYGYTF. The CDR3, as DNA: TGTGCCACCCGGAGGTCTAACTATGGCTACACCTTC.

The chain links TRBV6-5 to TRBJ2-2, with D hard to call. The CDR3 consists of 15 residues. Between the trimmed V and J ends, which lost 2 bases and 6 bases, there was a span of 13 bases. Germline CDR1 and CDR2: MNHEY and SVGAGI. The CDR3 coding sequence is TGTGCCAGCAGTTACCTTACAGAGGAGTCCGGGGAGCTGTTTTTT. This translates into CASSYLTEESGELFF.

CDR3 region: CSARATGGFNYGYTF. CDR3 sequence (DNA): TGCAGTGCTAGGGCGACCGGGGGTTTTAACTATGGCTACACCTTC. The V and J genes are TRBV20-1 and TRBJ1-2; maybe TRBD1 (5 bases). The CDR3 runs 15 residues. Looked up from germline, CDR1 is DFQATT and CDR2 is SNEGSKA (reference sequence). Trimming removed 3 bases from V and 1 base from J, with 15 bases in between.

In its sample, this clonotype was seen once. The conserved closing phenylalanine or tryptophan is absent in this CDR3, likely reflecting a read error. The CDR3 sequence is CSAGPAGGPRDTQYL. The CDR3, as DNA: TGCAGTGCTGGCCCAGCGGGAGGGCCTAGAGATACGCAGTATCTT. V gene TRBV20-1 combines with J gene TRBJ2-3; TRBD2 aligns across 10 bases. Trimming at V came to 5 bases and at J to 5 bases, leaving 10 bases not matched to a gene. Germline assignment: CDR1 DFQATT and CDR2 SNEGSKA (reference sequence). The CDR3 contains 15 residues.

V and J are TRBV12-3 or TRBV12-4 and TRBJ1-1; 8 bases are a match to TRBD1. Trimming removed 5 bases from V and 5 bases from J; junction bases left unmatched: 7. There are 14 residues in the CDR3. The CDR3 loop is CASSRQGKRTEAFF. In nucleotides, the CDR3 is TGTGCCAGCAGTCGACAGGGGAAAAGGACTGAAGCTTTCTTT.

This clonotype has a handful of counts. V gene TRBV6-1 combines with J gene TRBJ1-5, with a tentative D call TRBD1 (5 bases). The CDR3 has 15 amino acids. V lost 4 bases and J lost 6, with 16 bases in between. CDR1 MNHNS and CDR2 SASEGT come from the germline V gene. The CDR3 reads CASSGDGGVGQPQHF. DNA of the CDR3: TGTGCCAGCAGTGGCGATGGGGGTGTTGGTCAGCCCCAGCATTTT.

In this sample, this clonotype turned up a few times. This chain joins TRBV7-2 and TRBJ2-2; no definite D call. The CDR3 has 12 residues. Per the germline V gene, CDR1 is SGHTA and CDR2 is FQGNSA. V was cut by 5 bases and J by 9 bases, with 10 bases left in between. This CDR3 reads CASSPMLRELFF. CDR3 sequence (DNA): TGTGCCAGCAGCCCGATGTTGAGGGAGCTGTTTTTT.

The chain joins TRBV18 to TRBJ2-1; the match to TRBD1 covers 10 bases. Per the germline V gene, CDR1 is KGHSH and CDR2 is LQKENI. CDR3 length equals 16 residues. Trimming at V came to 4 bases and at J to 4 bases, leaving 7 bases not matched to a gene. The CDR3 nucleotides read TGTGCCAGCTCACGTACGACAGGGGGCGTTTACAATGAGCAGTTCTTC. Its translation is CASSRTTGGVYNEQFF.

The chain employs TRBV11-2 and TRBJ2-3; 7 nucleotides line up with TRBD2. This CDR3 has 19 amino acids. The V gene end was trimmed by 7 bases and the J gene end by 2 bases; junction bases not matched to a gene: 21. CDR1 is SGHAT, CDR2 FQNNGV, per germline. The CDR3 loop is CASTLRWGGSTLNTDTQYF. DNA of the CDR3: TGTGCCAGCACCCTCCGGTGGGGGGGGAGTACTTTAAACACAGATACGCAGTATTTT. Full variable domain (remainder filled in from reference TRBV11-2 and TRBJ2-3): EAGVAQSPRYKIIEKRQSVAFWCNPISGHATLYWYQQILGQGPKLLIQFQNNGVVDDSQLPKDRFSAERLKGVDSTLKIQPAKLEDSAVYLCASTLRWGGSTLNTDTQYFGPGTRLTVL.

Only a few counts were recorded for this clonotype. This sequence joins TRBV20-1 and TRBJ2-3, with a weak D call TRBD2 (5 bases). CDR3 length equals 14 residues. CDR1 is DFQATT and CDR2 is SNEGSKA in the germline V gene (reference sequence). Trimming removed 2 bases from V and 2 bases from J, with 11 bases in between. CDR3: CSARPSGNTDTQYF. Here the CDR3 DNA reads TGCAGTGCTAGACCAAGCGGCAACACAGATACGCAGTATTTT.

This clonotype has just a few counts. This rearrangement joins TRBV21-1 to TRBJ2-7; the D call of TRBD1 is as the table states it, not checked on the DNA. TRBV21-1 is a pseudogene segment. This CDR3 comprises 19 residues. The CDR3 spells CASGRKAPGDGLPPYEQYF. CDR3 nucleotides: TGTGCCAGCGGACGTAAGGCTCCAGGGGACGGGTTACCACCCTACGAGCAGTACTTC.

This chain uses TRBV7-6 with TRBJ1-1, with D possibly matching TRBD1 (6 bases). Trimming stripped 3 bases from V and 0 bases from J, with 14 bases between. The CDR3 covers 16 residues. From germline, CDR1 is SGHVS and CDR2 FNYEAQ. CDR3: CASSFAQGNLNTEAFF. The CDR3 region has the DNA TGTGCCAGCAGCTTCGCACAGGGTAACTTGAACACTGAAGCTTTCTTT.

CDR3 sequence: CSARGPGNEQYF. The DNA of the CDR3 is TGCAGTGCTAGAGGACCAGGGAACGAGCAGTACTTC. The chain employs TRBV20-1 and TRBJ2-7, with D possibly TRBD1 on 5 matching bases. CDR1 DFQATT and CDR2 SNEGSKA come from the germline V gene (reference sequence). This CDR3 contains 12 residues. The germline V and J ends were trimmed by 1 base and 5 bases, with 9 bases remaining between them.

This clonotype turned up a few times. The CDR3 loop is CASTKDRAGNTIYF. Written as DNA, the CDR3 is TGTGCCAGCACCAAAGACAGGGCTGGAAACACCATATATTTT. The chain combines TRBV7-2 with TRBJ1-3, with 7 bases matching TRBD1. V trimming: 7 bases; J trimming: 2 bases; junction bases outside the gene matches: 5. CDR3 length equals 14 residues. Germline V gives CDR1 SGHTA, CDR2 FQGNSA. Using reference TRBV7-2 and TRBJ1-3 for the parts outside the CDR3, the full variable domain is GAGVSQSPSNKVTEKGKDVELRCDPISGHTALYWYRQSLGQGLEFLIYFQGNSAPDKSGLPSDRFSAERTGGSVSTLTIQRTQQEDSAVYLCASTKDRAGNTIYFGEGSWLTVV.

The chain has TRBV7-8 and TRBJ2-5; 9 bases align to TRBD2. Per the germline V gene, CDR1 is SGHVS and CDR2 is FQNEAQ. The trim removed 4 bases at V and 5 bases at J, leaving 8 bases unmatched. This CDR3 has 15 amino acids. CDR3 coding DNA: TGTGCCAGCAGCTCCCGCGGGAGGGGGGGCGAGACCCAGTACTTC. It codes for CASSSRGRGGETQYF.

The table lists this clonotype with a few counts. The V gene is TRBV27, the J gene TRBJ2-3, with 7 bases aligning to TRBD2. With V trimmed by 0 bases and J by 1 base, 7 bases remained unmatched. This CDR3 contains 17 residues. CDR1 and CDR2 from the germline V gene are MNHEY and SMNVEV (reference sequence). The CDR3 DNA is TGTGCCAGCAGTTTATCAGTTTCGGGGAGGGGCACAGATACGCAGTATTTT. Encoded protein: CASSLSVSGRGTDTQYF.

This clonotype showed up just a few times. The chain links TRBV6-4 to TRBJ1-5; unclear D gene. Trimming shortened V by 6 bases and J by 5 bases, and 20 bases separated the two germline ends. The CDR3 loop spans 16 amino acids. Germline-derived CDR1 and CDR2 are MRHNA and SNTAGT. CDR3 loop: CASSPILGRSDQPQHF. The CDR3, as DNA: TGTGCCAGCAGCCCCATTCTGGGCAGGTCCGATCAGCCCCAGCATTTT.

V usage is TRBV28 and J usage is TRBJ1-3; D remains unclear. This CDR3 contains 14 residues. V lost 8 bases and J lost 4, with 15 bases in between. Germline V CDR1 and CDR2: MDHEN, SYDVKM. CDR3 protein: CASRTANWGNTIYF. The CDR3 DNA is TGTGCCAGCCGGACGGCGAACTGGGGAAACACCATATATTTT.

In its sample, this clonotype was seen a few times. The CDR3 here is CASSMAGGGYTF. In DNA form, the CDR3 reads TGTGCCAGTAGTATGGCCGGAGGCGGCTACACCTTC. This sequence joins TRBV19 and TRBJ1-2; D ambiguous. Germline CDR1 is LNHDA and CDR2 is SQIVND (reference sequence). V dropped 3 bases and J dropped 8 bases, with 10 bases sitting between them. The CDR3 extends over 12 amino acids.